The entry below describes one TCR beta chain. There are many counts of this clonotype. Its specific antigen is unknown. No qualities accompany the bases; no much larger clone lies one base away. These data belong to a study of blood T cells in healthy people across ages (dated by TCRdb to 2015 to 2017). Some background on the complete study: In model experiments, template switching captured roughly one uniquely barcoded TCR beta cDNA molecule for every two T cells. Using deep sequencing normalized with unique cDNA molecular identifiers, the study measured how TCR beta repertoire diversity changes with age. Four age groups were formed from the donors: young (average roughly 15 years), middle-aged (approximately 40), aged (about 62) and long-lived (about 80). The study analyzed two additional independent replicas of 1 million unique cDNA reads from the same blood draw for two donors, one aged 18 to 29 and one aged 80 or older.

The library came from 5' RACE. The run used an Illumina HiSeq 2500. The second PCR ran for about 6 to 12 cycles and used a J-beta primer mix along with a sample-barcoded 5' primer. Each TCR beta cDNA molecule received a unique molecular identifier from a template-switch 5' adaptor carrying 12 random nucleotides. Each sample yielded at least 2.5 million CDR3-containing paired-end reads. The Mint cDNA synthesis kit, primed by a TRBC-specific oligonucleotide, was used to synthesize first-strand cDNA from all RNA. All cDNA was treated with uracil-DNA glycosylase and then went through a first 18-cycle PCR with the universal primers M1SS and BC2_uni_R. In the original analysis: For normalization, 1 million high-quality reads, each with a distinct molecular identifier, were randomly selected from each sample. Instead of being binned into consensus sequences, reads that shared molecular identifiers were thrown out. MiTCR, run with a Q25 quality threshold and the strictest error-elimination algorithm, handled CDR3 identification, clonotype clustering and error correction. A nonparametric unseen species model with Euler transformation was used to estimate lower-bound total TCR beta diversity. In-frame beta chains were kept once TCRdb had trimmed the public reads at Q25 with fastp and called clones with MiXCR. Rows are combined by CDR3 protein, so each entry shows the most common genes and DNA. It is TCRdb's table, rather than the study itself, that gives the V and J calls and clone size. The sample table holds some 940,000 distinct CDR3 sequences, of which about 27% were seen once. The ten biggest clones cover about 10% of the sample.

Donors were 40 or so systemically healthy Caucasian individuals from Russia aged roughly 6 to 90 years. Each donor gave 8 to 10 milliliters of peripheral blood, collected into EDTA-treated Vacutainer tubes. Ficoll-Paque density-gradient centrifugation was used to isolate PBMCs, with at least 6 million obtained per sample. Total RNA, at least 6 micrograms per sample, was extracted from PBMCs with Trizol reagent. The percentages of naive CD45RAhigh/CD27high T cells were determined by flow cytometry on a PBMC aliquot from every donor. General findings and caveats noted by the study authors: As age increased, observed TCR beta diversity per million T cells dropped in a roughly linear way, and a significant reduction was already evident by age roughly 36. Conclusive comparison of naive and antigen-experienced compartments was prevented by the profiling of bulk unsorted PBMCs. Observed TCR beta diversity correlated strongly with the percentage of naive T cells measured by flow cytometry. Because the CMV infection status of the donors was unknown, age-related changes in expanded clonotypes may potentially have been confounded. Compared with the aged group, more naive CD4+ T cells, fewer expanded clones and increased TCR diversity were shown by the long-lived group, suggesting age selection. Estimates of total diversity based on one million sequenced T cells were regarded as lower bounds and as underestimates.

The same data also went into a second study, on T cells of mothers and their children. The second study's authors report: Donors were nine systemically healthy Caucasian individuals: three mothers and their six children. cDNA synthesis used all of the extracted RNA, with 1.5 ug of RNA in each 15 ul reaction. In the second PCR, the M1S primer introduced both the sample barcodes and 2-4 random nucleotides. Over 8.5 million TCR beta CDR3 reads were obtained for each mother, and 2.5 million to 3.5 million reads were obtained for each child. TCR recombination output is similarly shaped by thymic selection in related and unrelated pairs, with a minor effect exerted by inherited differences. Normalized repertoire overlap was always slightly but never significantly higher in related than unrelated mother-child pairs. No persistent microchimeric T cell clones were found, with a detection sensitivity of roughly 100 clones per million clonotypes. To look for features that set related mother-child pairs apart from unrelated individuals, the researchers ran deep NGS to compare the TCR beta repertoires of mothers and children. The mean age was about 37 +/- 4 years for the mothers and around 11 +/- 4 years for the children. After adapters were ligated using NEBNext reagents, the libraries underwent 100+100 nt paired-end sequencing on an Illumina HiSeq 2000. To prevent cross-contamination, the mother and child libraries were prepared a month apart and were sequenced in separate runs. For each donor, between roughly 500,000 and 2,200,000 distinct TCR beta clonotypes were identified. Naive TCR beta clonotypes were estimated from low-frequency clonotypes matched to each donor's FACS-determined naive share, without sorting.

Sequencing was done on a sample of blood. The sequence was collected from a woman in her thirties or forties in good health.

The CDR3 region: CSVMSGVLTGPGANVLTF. The sequenced DNA is TGCAGCGTTATGTCGGGCGTTTTGACGGGACCCGGGGCCAACGTCCTGACTTTC. The chain uses TRBV29-1 and TRBJ2-6; the D gene could be either TRBD1 or TRBD2, each agreeing at 5 bases. V was cut back by 5 bases and J by 4 bases, leaving a gap of 24 bases between them. The germline V gene yields SQVTM for CDR1 and ANQGSEA for CDR2. The CDR3 spans 18 residues, from the cysteine through the phenylalanine. Only the CDR3 DNA is retained, 54 bases long and in frame from the first base. Reference TRBV29-1 and TRBJ2-6 genes cover what lies past the CDR3, so the full variable domain is SAVISQKPSRDICQRGTSLTIQCQVDSQVTMMFWYRQQPGQSLTLIATANQGSEATYESGFVIDKFPISRPNLTFSTLTVSNMSPEDSSIYLCSVMSGVLTGPGANVLTFGAGSRLTVL.